The 26 T cell receptor beta chains in this list originate from one sample, sequenced in a study of T-cell reconstitution after alpha-beta-depleted transplantation in children. Preparation of the TCRbeta library involved a method that used unique molecular identifiers. TCRdb analysed the PCR reads with MiXCR anew, one entry per CDR3 protein. Counted here are a few hundred thousand distinct CDR3 sequences, roughly a tenth occurring once; the ten biggest clones make up less than 6%. This specimen consisted of PBMCs from the stem cell graft donor, obtained from the stem cell graft. Source of these receptors: a human donor who donated a stem cell graft to a child with SCID.

This clonotype appeared many times. The chain links TRBV9 to TRBJ1-6; D is possibly TRBD1 (5 bases). V was shortened by 4 bases and J by 0 bases, with 11 bases between the two germline ends. CDR1 is SGDLS, CDR2 YYNGEE, per germline. The CDR3 runs 16 residues. CDR3 sequence reads: CASSLTEFSYNSPLHF. The CDR3 DNA is TGTGCCAGCAGCCTGACAGAGTTCTCCTATAATTCACCCCTCCACTTT.

This clonotype was counted ten times or more. The V and J genes are TRBV12-3 or TRBV12-4 and TRBJ1-2, with TRBD1 matching over 7 bases. The CDR3 length is 13 residues. Trimming cost V 6 bases and J 4 bases; bases outside gene matches: 5. The CDR3 sequence: CASSWTGLYGYTF. In DNA form, the CDR3 reads TGTGCCAGCAGCTGGACAGGTCTCTATGGCTACACCTTC.

This clonotype was recorded many times. This chain uses TRBV2 with TRBJ2-2; the match to TRBD1 covers 8 bases. This CDR3 comprises 15 residues. J gave up 5 bases and V 6 bases, and 8 bases lay outside the gene matches. Germline CDR1 is SNHLY and CDR2 is FYNNEI. CDR3 coding DNA: TGTGCCAGCAGCATGACAGGGGACGGTACCGGGGAGCTGTTTTTT. This sequence encodes CASSMTGDGTGELFF.

This clonotype was picked up many times. The chain carries TRBV6-5 and TRBJ1-1, with 10 nucleotides matching TRBD1. Trimming at V came to 5 bases and at J to 6 bases, leaving 6 bases not matched to a gene. Germline CDR1 and CDR2: MNHEY and SVGAGI. There are 14 residues in the CDR3. The CDR3 sequence: CASSHRGQGSEAFF. CDR3 nucleotides: TGTGCCAGCAGTCACCGGGGACAGGGGTCTGAAGCTTTCTTT.

This clonotype was seen many times. The chain's CDR3 is CASSRPGTDGTQYF. As DNA, the CDR3 is TGTGCCAGCAGCCGGCCGGGGACTGACGGAACGCAGTATTTT. This chain joins TRBV28 and TRBJ2-3, with TRBD2 as a possible D gene (6 bases). The CDR3 consists of 14 residues. Germline loops: CDR1 MDHEN, CDR2 SYDVKM. The V gene lost 6 bases and the J gene lost 9 bases, with 19 bases spanning the gap.

The chain has TRBV12-3 or TRBV12-4 and TRBJ1-6, with D unclear. With 3 bases removed from V and 6 bases from J, the gap between germline ends came to 12 bases. The CDR3 is 15 residues long. The CDR3 protein is CASSLSLASNSPLHF. The DNA for the CDR3 is TGTGCCAGCAGTTTGTCTCTCGCCTCTAATTCACCCCTCCACTTT.

CDR3 residues: CASSPGTSGTTDTQYF. CDR3 coding DNA: TGTGCCAGCTCACCAGGGACTAGCGGGACCACAGATACGCAGTATTTT. The rearrangement joins TRBV18 to TRBJ2-3; 13 positions agree with TRBD2. This CDR3 is 16 amino acids long. Germline V gives CDR1 KGHSH, CDR2 LQKENI. Unmatched junction bases numbered 1, after V lost 2 bases and J lost 2 bases.

In this sample, this clonotype turned up a few times. The chain recombines TRBV20-1 with TRBJ1-1; possible D gene TRBD1, 5 bases. Looked up from germline, CDR1 is DFQATT and CDR2 is SNEGSKA (reference sequence). The CDR3 is made up of 16 amino acids. V lost 0 bases, J lost 1 base, and 15 bases lay in between. The CDR3 DNA is TGCAGTGCTAGAGACCGGACGTGGGGCGAGAACACTGAAGCTTTCTTT. This sequence encodes CSARDRTWGENTEAFF.

This clonotype was seen at least ten times. The chain joins TRBV7-2 to TRBJ1-5; 7 nucleotides match TRBD1. The V and J ends lost 5 bases and 2 bases, in that order; junction bases with no gene match: 9. Germline V gene data show CDR1 as SGHTA and CDR2 as FQGNSA. This CDR3 has 16 residues. The CDR3 reads CASSPGGGVGNQPQHF. The CDR3 DNA reads as TGTGCCAGCAGCCCAGGGGGAGGGGTTGGCAATCAGCCCCAGCATTTT.

This clonotype has at least ten counts. The chain carries TRBV5-1 and TRBJ2-3, with a weak D call TRBD1 (5 bases). The V gene's germline CDR1 is SGHRS and CDR2 YFSETQ. This CDR3 has 17 residues. V was shortened by 2 bases and J by 3 bases, with 19 bases between the two germline ends. The CDR3 sequence: CASSFFSTGDVTDTQYF. In nucleotides, the CDR3 is TGCGCCAGCAGCTTTTTTAGTACAGGCGACGTTACAGATACGCAGTATTTT.

In this sample, this clonotype turned up many times. The rearrangement uses TRBV12-3 or TRBV12-4 and TRBJ1-3; D unclear. Deletions cut 7 bases from V and 2 bases from J, with 12 bases between. The CDR3 is 14 amino acids. The CDR3 coding sequence is TGTGCCAGCAAGAACGGAAGAACTGGAAACACCATATATTTT. Residues: CASKNGRTGNTIYF.

This clonotype was counted many times. V and J are TRBV5-5 and TRBJ1-2; D remains ambiguous. The germline gives CDR1 SGHKS, CDR2 YYEKEE (reference sequence). Trimming pared 6 bases from V and 2 bases from J, leaving 11 bases between. The CDR3 is 13 residues long. The CDR3 DNA reads as TGTGCCAGCAATCTGGATTTGAACTATGGCTACACCTTC. It yields the protein CASNLDLNYGYTF.

This clonotype was recorded at least ten times. The chain has TRBV6-5 and TRBJ2-7; D might be TRBD1 (5 bases). Trimming took off 2 bases at V and 3 bases at J, with 14 bases between the two ends. Germline V lookup: CDR1 MNHEY, CDR2 SVGAGI. CDR3 length equals 15 residues. CDR3 DNA sequence: TGTGCCAGCAGTTACAAAGGGGTCCCGGGCTACGAGCAGTACTTC. It encodes CASSYKGVPGYEQYF.

This clonotype has ten or more counts. The chain employs TRBV5-6 and TRBJ1-2; D remains unclear. The CDR3 is made up of 12 amino acids. Looked up from germline, CDR1 is SGHDT and CDR2 is YYEEEE. V lost 3 bases, J lost 3 bases, and 6 bases lay in between. In DNA, the CDR3 is TGTGCCAGCAGCTACACCCACTATGGCTACACCTTC. Encoded protein: CASSYTHYGYTF.

The chain combines TRBV5-5 with TRBJ2-7; D may be TRBD1 or TRBD2 (5 bases each). Germline V gene lookup returns CDR1 SGHKS and CDR2 YYEKEE (reference sequence). The CDR3 consists of 15 residues. V was clipped by 1 base and J by 1 base, with 12 bases between them. CDR3: CASSLRDAGSYEQYF. DNA for the CDR3: TGTGCCAGCAGCTTGCGGGACGCCGGGTCCTACGAGCAGTACTTC.

V and J are TRBV20-1 and TRBJ2-3; 13 bases map to TRBD2. CDR1 DFQATT and CDR2 SNEGSKA come from the germline V gene (reference sequence). This CDR3 contains 15 residues. The J segment lost 4 bases and the V segment lost 6 bases, leaving 7 bases of the junction unmatched. For the CDR3, the DNA is TGCAGTGCGACGACTAGCGGGGGGAAGCCAGATACGCAGTATTTT. It specifies CSATTSGGKPDTQYF.

This clonotype was detected ten times or more. The chain employs TRBV12-3 or TRBV12-4 and TRBJ2-1, with D perhaps TRBD2 (5 bases). The CDR3 consists of 12 residues. Trimming took off 5 bases at V and 7 bases at J, with 9 bases between the two ends. CDR3 loop: CASSPWENEQFF. The CDR3 nucleotides read TGTGCCAGCAGTCCCTGGGAGAATGAGCAGTTCTTC.

Ten or more counts support this clonotype. This chain joins TRBV5-1 and TRBJ1-5; D might be TRBD1 (5 bases). CDR1 and CDR2 from the germline V gene are SGHRS and YFSETQ. V lost 4 bases and J 3 bases, leaving 20 bases between the germline ends. This CDR3 spans 17 amino acids. The CDR3 DNA reads TGCGCCAGCAGCCCGTGGGGACCCGGACGGGACAATCAGCCCCAGCATTTT. Translating gives CASSPWGPGRDNQPQHF.

This clonotype was counted many times. The V gene is TRBV20-1, the J gene TRBJ1-5; no definite D call. CDR3 size: 12 residues. V was trimmed by 4 bases and J by 3 bases, leaving 7 bases between them. Germline V CDR1 and CDR2: DFQATT, SNEGSKA (reference sequence). The CDR3 loop is CSAMEANQPQHF. The CDR3 nucleotides read TGCAGTGCTATGGAAGCCAATCAGCCCCAGCATTTT.

This clonotype was counted ten times or more. The V call is TRBV9, the J call TRBJ2-1; TRBD2 matches at 11 bases. This CDR3 comprises 15 residues. With 3 bases clipped from V and 12 bases from J, the junction kept 11 bases outside the gene matches. CDR1 SGDLS and CDR2 YYNGEE come from the germline V gene. Here the CDR3 DNA reads TGTGCCAGCAGCGCAACCGGGACTAGCGGCCATTCGCAGTTCTTC. This encodes CASSATGTSGHSQFF.

This clonotype came up many times. The genes are TRBV11-1 and TRBJ2-2, with D uncertain. The CDR3 is 14 amino acids. V was clipped by 8 bases and J by 4 bases, with 14 bases between them. Germline V lookup: CDR1 SGHAT, CDR2 FQDESV (reference sequence). The CDR3 nucleotides read TGTGCCAGCGGATTTGGGCCGACCACCGGGGAGCTGTTTTTT. It is translated as CASGFGPTTGELFF.

This clonotype was seen many times. The rearrangement uses TRBV20-1 and TRBJ2-3; D call uncertain. The germline V gene encodes CDR1 DFQATT and CDR2 SNEGSKA (reference sequence). This CDR3 is 13 amino acids long. V dropped 3 bases and J dropped 3 bases, with 10 bases sitting between them. The CDR3 reads CSASLHSTDTQYF. CDR3 in DNA: TGCAGTGCTAGCCTTCACAGTACAGATACGCAGTATTTT.

The sample holds many counts of this clonotype. The gene calls are TRBV9 and TRBJ2-1; D gene unclear. V was cut by 0 bases and J by 4 bases, with 11 bases left in between. The CDR3 runs to 15 residues. The germline CDR1 and CDR2 sequences are SGDLS and YYNGEE. The CDR3 loop reads CASSVDPDAYNEQFF. In DNA, the CDR3 is TGTGCCAGCAGCGTAGACCCAGACGCGTACAATGAGCAGTTCTTC.

This clonotype has ten or more counts. The chain carries TRBV20-1 and TRBJ1-1; a weak D match, TRBD1 (5 bases). Germline V CDR1 and CDR2: DFQATT, SNEGSKA (reference sequence). V shed 6 bases and J shed 2 bases, with 13 bases lying between them. The CDR3 runs 13 residues. The CDR3 DNA follows: TGCAGTGCATCACCCAGGGACAACACTGAAGCTTTCTTT. Its translation is CSASPRDNTEAFF.

Ten or more counts support this clonotype. The chain links TRBV7-6 to TRBJ2-4, with D possibly TRBD1 on 6 matching bases. Germline CDR1 is SGHVS and CDR2 is FNYEAQ. Trimming removed 5 bases at V and 4 bases at J, with 15 bases between. The CDR3 consists of 15 residues. The CDR3 is CASSPAAGAKNIQYF. CDR3 nucleotides: TGTGCCAGCAGCCCAGCGGCAGGGGCTAAAAACATTCAGTACTTC.

In its sample, this clonotype was seen many times. The chain combines TRBV7-9 with TRBJ2-1, with D possibly being TRBD2 (5 bases). Germline lookup yields CDR1 SEHNR and CDR2 FQNEAQ (reference sequence). V gave up 5 bases and J gave up 5 bases, with 13 bases separating them. The CDR3 has 14 residues. The CDR3 here is CASSTGGQDNEQFF. The CDR3 nucleotides are TGTGCCAGCAGCACGGGCGGGCAGGACAATGAGCAGTTCTTC.